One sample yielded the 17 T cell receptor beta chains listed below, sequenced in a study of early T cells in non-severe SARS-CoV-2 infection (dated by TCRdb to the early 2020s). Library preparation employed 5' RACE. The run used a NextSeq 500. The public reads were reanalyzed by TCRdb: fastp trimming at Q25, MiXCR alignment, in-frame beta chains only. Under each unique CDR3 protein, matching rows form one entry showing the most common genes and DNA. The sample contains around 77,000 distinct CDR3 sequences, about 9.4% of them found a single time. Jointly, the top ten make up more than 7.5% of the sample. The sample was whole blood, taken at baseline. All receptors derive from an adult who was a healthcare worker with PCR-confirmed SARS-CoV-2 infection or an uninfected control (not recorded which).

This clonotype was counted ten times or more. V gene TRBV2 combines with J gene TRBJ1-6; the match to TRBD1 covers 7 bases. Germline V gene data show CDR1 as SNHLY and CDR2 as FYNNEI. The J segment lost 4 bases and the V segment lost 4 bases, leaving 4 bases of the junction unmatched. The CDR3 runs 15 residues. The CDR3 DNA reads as TGTGCCAGCAGTGTCAACAGGGGTTATAATTCACCCCTCCACTTT. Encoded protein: CASSVNRGYNSPLHF.

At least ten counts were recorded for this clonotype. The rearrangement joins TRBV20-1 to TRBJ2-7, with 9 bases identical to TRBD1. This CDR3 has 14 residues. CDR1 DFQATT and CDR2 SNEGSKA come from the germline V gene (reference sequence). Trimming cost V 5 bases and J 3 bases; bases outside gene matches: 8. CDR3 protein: CSAPLTGGNYEQYF. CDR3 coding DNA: TGCAGTGCTCCTTTGACAGGGGGAAACTACGAGCAGTACTTC.

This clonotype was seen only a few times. The DNA of the CDR3 is TGTGCCAGCAGCTTTGATACAGTCCAAGAGACCCAGTACTTC. It codes for CASSFDTVQETQYF. The rearrangement uses TRBV7-3 and TRBJ2-5; no reliable D call. Looked up from germline, CDR1 is SGHTA and CDR2 is FQGTGA. V lost 3 bases and J 1 base, leaving 9 bases between the germline ends. The CDR3 consists of 14 residues.

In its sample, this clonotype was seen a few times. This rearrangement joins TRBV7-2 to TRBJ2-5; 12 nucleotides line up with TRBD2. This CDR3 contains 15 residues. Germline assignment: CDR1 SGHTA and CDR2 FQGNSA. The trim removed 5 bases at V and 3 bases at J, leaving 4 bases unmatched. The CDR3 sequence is CASSPRTSGEETQYF. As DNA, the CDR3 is TGTGCCAGCAGCCCACGGACTAGCGGGGAAGAGACCCAGTACTTC. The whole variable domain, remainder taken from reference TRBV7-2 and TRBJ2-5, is GAGVSQSPSNKVTEKGKDVELRCDPISGHTALYWYRQSLGQGLEFLIYFQGNSAPDKSGLPSDRFSAERTGGSVSTLTIQRTQQEDSAVYLCASSPRTSGEETQYFGPGTRLLVL.

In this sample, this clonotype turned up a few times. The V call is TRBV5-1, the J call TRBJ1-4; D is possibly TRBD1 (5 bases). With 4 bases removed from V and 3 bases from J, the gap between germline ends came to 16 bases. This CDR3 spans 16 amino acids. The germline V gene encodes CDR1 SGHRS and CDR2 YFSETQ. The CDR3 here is CASSRGTSWANEKLFF. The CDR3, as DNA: TGCGCCAGCAGCCGGGGGACCTCATGGGCTAATGAAAAACTGTTTTTT.

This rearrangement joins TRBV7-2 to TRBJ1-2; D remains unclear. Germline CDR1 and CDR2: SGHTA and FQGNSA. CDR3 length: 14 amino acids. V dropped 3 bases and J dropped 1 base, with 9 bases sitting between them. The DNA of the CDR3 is TGTGCCAGCAGCTTCGACGGAGTTAACTATGGCTACACCTTC. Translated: CASSFDGVNYGYTF.

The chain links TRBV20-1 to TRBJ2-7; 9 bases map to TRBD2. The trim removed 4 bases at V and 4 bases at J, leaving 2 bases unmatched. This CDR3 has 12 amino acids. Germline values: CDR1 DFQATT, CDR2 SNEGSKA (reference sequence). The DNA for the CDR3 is TGCAGTGCTACGGGACTAGCTTACGAGCAGTACTTC. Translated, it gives CSATGLAYEQYF.

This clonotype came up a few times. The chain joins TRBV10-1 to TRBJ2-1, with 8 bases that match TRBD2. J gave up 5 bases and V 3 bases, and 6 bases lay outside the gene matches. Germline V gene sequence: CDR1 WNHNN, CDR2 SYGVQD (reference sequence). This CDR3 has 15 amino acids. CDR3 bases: TGCGCCAGCAGTGACCCGGGACTAGTCCACAATGAGCAGTTCTTC. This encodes CASSDPGLVHNEQFF.

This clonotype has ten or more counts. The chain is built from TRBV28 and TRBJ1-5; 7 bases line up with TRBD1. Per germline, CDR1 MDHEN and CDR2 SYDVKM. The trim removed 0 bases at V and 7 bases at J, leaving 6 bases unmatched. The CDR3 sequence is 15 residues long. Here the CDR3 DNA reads TGTGCCAGCAGTTTATGGACAGGGAAGGGGCAGCCCCAGCATTTT. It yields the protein CASSLWTGKGQPQHF.

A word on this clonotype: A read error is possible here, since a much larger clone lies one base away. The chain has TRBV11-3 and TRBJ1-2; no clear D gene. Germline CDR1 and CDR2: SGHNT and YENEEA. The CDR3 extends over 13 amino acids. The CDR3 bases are TGTGCCAGCAGCTTAGACGGTAACTGTGGCTACACCTTC. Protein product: CASSLDGNCGYTF. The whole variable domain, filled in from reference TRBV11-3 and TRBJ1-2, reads EAGVVQSPRYKIIEKKQPVAFWCNPISGHNTLYWYLQNLGQGPELLIRYENEEAVDDSQLPKDRFSAERLKGVDSTLKIQPAELGDSAVYLCASSLDGNCGYTFGSGTRLTVV.

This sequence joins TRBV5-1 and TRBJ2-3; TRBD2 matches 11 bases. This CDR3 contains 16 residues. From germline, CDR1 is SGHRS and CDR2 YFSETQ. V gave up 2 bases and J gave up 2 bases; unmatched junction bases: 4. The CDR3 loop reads CASSLGTSGFTDTQYF. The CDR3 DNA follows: TGCGCCAGCAGCTTAGGGACTAGCGGATTCACAGATACGCAGTATTTT.

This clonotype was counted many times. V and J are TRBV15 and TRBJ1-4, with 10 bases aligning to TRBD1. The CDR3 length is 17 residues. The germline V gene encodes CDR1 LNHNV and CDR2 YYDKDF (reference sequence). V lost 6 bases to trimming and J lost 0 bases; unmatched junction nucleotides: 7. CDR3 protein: CATRLGQGGSTNEKLFF. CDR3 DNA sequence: TGTGCCACCAGACTAGGACAGGGGGGATCAACTAATGAAAAACTGTTTTTT.

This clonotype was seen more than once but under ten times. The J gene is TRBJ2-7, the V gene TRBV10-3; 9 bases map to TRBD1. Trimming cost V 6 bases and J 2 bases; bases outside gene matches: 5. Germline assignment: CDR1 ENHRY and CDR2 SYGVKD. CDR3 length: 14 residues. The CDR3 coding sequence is TGTGCCATCAGACAGGGGGCCCTTACCTACGAGCAGTACTTC. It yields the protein CAIRQGALTYEQYF.

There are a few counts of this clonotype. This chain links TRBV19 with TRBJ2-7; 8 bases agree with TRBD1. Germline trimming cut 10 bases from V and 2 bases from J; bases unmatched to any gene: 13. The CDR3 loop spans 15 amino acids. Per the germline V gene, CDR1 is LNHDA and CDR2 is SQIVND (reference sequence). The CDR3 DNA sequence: TGTGCCACTACAACCGGGACAGGAGCAACCTACGAGCAGTACTTC. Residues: CATTTGTGATYEQYF. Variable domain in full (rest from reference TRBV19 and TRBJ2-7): DGGITQSPKYLFRKEGQNVTLSCEQNLNHDAMYWYRQDPGQGLRLIYYSQIVNDFQKGDIAEGYSVSREKKESFPLTVTSAQKNPTAFYLCATTTGTGATYEQYFGPGTRLTVT.

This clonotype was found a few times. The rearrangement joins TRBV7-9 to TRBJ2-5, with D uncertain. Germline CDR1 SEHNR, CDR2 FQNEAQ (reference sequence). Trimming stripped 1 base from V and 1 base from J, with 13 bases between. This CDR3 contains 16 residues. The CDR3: CASSLVFTAFQETQYF. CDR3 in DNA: TGTGCCAGCAGCTTAGTGTTTACGGCGTTCCAAGAGACCCAGTACTTC.

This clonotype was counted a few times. CDR3 sequence: CASSSIREGSYEQYF. The CDR3 nucleotides are TGTGCCAGCAGTTCAATCCGGGAGGGCTCCTACGAGCAGTACTTC. The chain carries TRBV2 and TRBJ2-7; TRBD2 matches at 8 bases. Germline V gives CDR1 SNHLY, CDR2 FYNNEI. The CDR3 has 15 residues. The V segment lost 5 bases and the J segment 0 bases; nucleotides outside the gene matches: 6. Filled out from reference TRBV2 and TRBJ2-7, the complete variable domain reads EPEVTQTPSHQVTQMGQEVILRCVPISNHLYFYWYRQILGQKVEFLVSFYNNEISEKSEIFDDQFSVERPDGSNFTLKIRSTKLEDSAMYFCASSSIREGSYEQYFGPGTRLTVT.

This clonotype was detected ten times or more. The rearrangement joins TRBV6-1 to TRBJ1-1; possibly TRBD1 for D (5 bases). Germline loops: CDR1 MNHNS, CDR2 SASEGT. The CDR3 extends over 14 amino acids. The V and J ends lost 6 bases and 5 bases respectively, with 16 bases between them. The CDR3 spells CASRGGAGLTEAFF. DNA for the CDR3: TGTGCCAGCAGGGGAGGCGCAGGGTTGACTGAAGCTTTCTTT.